The 14 T cell receptor beta chains below all came from one sample that was sequenced in a study of blood T cell repertoires in COVID-19 (TCRdb year 2020). Libraries were built with the immunoSEQ multiplex PCR assay. TCRdb retrieved this table from immuneACCESS and kept in-frame rearrangements only. Not all clones are present; in checked studies, unresolved V genes account for under half, and no reason is known for the remainder. This sample is represented by approximately 30,000 clones; around 73% of them were singletons. The top ten constitute 6% to 8% of the sample. The sample comprised peripheral blood. The receptors shown here come from an older woman with acute or convalescent COVID-19.

The rearrangement uses TRBV7-2 and TRBJ1-6, with a weak D call TRBD1 (5 bases). CDR3 size: 18 residues. V lost 11 bases to trimming and J lost 0 bases, with 23 bases between them. Looked up from germline, CDR1 is SGHTA and CDR2 is FQGNSA. CDR3 protein: CALDSIPNRGSYNSPLHF. As DNA, the CDR3 is TGTGCCCTAGACAGTATCCCCAACAGAGGCTCCTATAATTCACCCCTCCACTTT.

The chain has TRBV16 and TRBJ1-1, with a weak D call TRBD1 (5 bases). Germline assignment: CDR1 KGHSY and CDR2 FQNENV. Between the trimmed V and J ends, which lost 6 bases and 1 base, there was a span of 12 bases. The CDR3 contains 14 residues. CDR3 sequence (DNA): TGTGCCAGCAGACGATTGCAGGGGAACACTGAAGCTTTCTTT. Translating gives CASRRLQGNTEAFF.

The gene calls are TRBV18 and TRBJ2-2, with 8 positions matching TRBD2. Germline CDR1 KGHSH, CDR2 LQKENI. The J segment lost 4 bases and the V segment lost 3 bases, leaving 7 bases of the junction unmatched. The CDR3 is made up of 16 amino acids. The CDR3 region has the DNA TGTGCCAGCTCACCCTCCGCGGGGGGTATCACCGGGGAGCTGTTTTTT. This translates into CASSPSAGGITGELFF.

CDR3 DNA sequence: TGTGCCAGCAGTCGCGCGGGCTACTCTGGAAACACCATATATTTT. Translation: CASSRAGYSGNTIYF. The chain links TRBV6-5 to TRBJ1-3; D is undetermined. The CDR3 spans 15 residues. The V end was cut by 5 bases, the J end by 0 bases, with 11 bases between. Looked up from germline, CDR1 is MNHEY and CDR2 is SVGAGI.

The chain recombines TRBV23-1 with TRBJ2-7; the match to TRBD1 covers 8 bases. TRBV23-1 is an ORF for which the function is uncertain. CDR3 length equals 13 residues. The ends lost 9 bases at V and 5 bases at J; junction bases unmatched: 9. CDR3 DNA sequence: TGCGCCAGGAGGACAGGGCAAAAAAACGAGCAGTACTTC. Amino acids: CARRTGQKNEQYF.

The V and J genes are TRBV5-1 and TRBJ2-1, with D tentatively TRBD1 (5 bases). The V and J ends lost 2 bases and 8 bases respectively, with 11 bases between them. The germline V gene encodes CDR1 SGHRS and CDR2 YFSETQ. This CDR3 comprises 13 residues. The CDR3 spells CASSLPGLDEQFF. In nucleotides, the CDR3 is TGCGCCAGCAGCTTACCAGGGCTGGATGAGCAGTTCTTC.

V and J are TRBV28 and TRBJ1-2; the match to TRBD1 covers 9 bases. The germline CDR1 and CDR2 sequences are MDHEN and SYDVKM. This CDR3 is 13 amino acids long. The V gene end was trimmed by 2 bases and the J gene end by 7 bases; junction bases not matched to a gene: 2. CDR3 amino acids: CASSLGTGFGYTF. The CDR3 bases are TGTGCCAGCAGTTTAGGGACAGGGTTTGGCTACACCTTC.

The genes are TRBV27 and TRBJ1-5; D uncertain. Trimming cost V 3 bases and J 1 base, with 7 bases left between them. This CDR3 spans 14 amino acids. Germline CDR1 MNHEY, CDR2 SMNVEV (reference sequence). Here the CDR3 reads CASSLSGSNQPQHF. CDR3 bases: TGTGCCAGCAGTTTGTCAGGAAGCAATCAGCCCCAGCATTTT.

The J gene is TRBJ1-2, the V gene TRBV2; D gene unclear. Germline values: CDR1 SNHLY, CDR2 FYNNEI. This CDR3 has 15 residues. Trimming left V 6 bases short and J 5 bases short, with 19 bases between. The CDR3 loop reads CASSELLGNRYGYTF. As DNA, the CDR3 is TGTGCCAGCAGCGAACTTTTGGGCAACCGGTATGGCTACACCTTC.

The CDR3 sequence: CASSSSGFGYTF. Here the CDR3 DNA reads TGTGCCAGCAGTTCATCAGGGTTCGGCTACACCTTC. The chain combines TRBV2 with TRBJ1-2; TRBD1 might be the D (5 bases). V lost 5 bases and J 8 bases, leaving 12 bases between the germline ends. The CDR3 is made up of 12 amino acids. Germline CDR1 is SNHLY and CDR2 is FYNNEI.

This chain connects TRBV5-6 to TRBJ1-2, with D possibly matching TRBD1 (5 bases). The V gene lost 2 bases and the J gene lost 6 bases, with 17 bases spanning the gap. The CDR3 extends over 15 amino acids. Germline lookup yields CDR1 SGHDT and CDR2 YYEEEE. The CDR3 region is CASSLIEVRGNGYTF. CDR3 DNA: TGTGCCAGCAGCTTAATTGAGGTCCGGGGGAATGGCTACACCTTC.

This chain connects TRBV10-3 to TRBJ1-1; no reliable D call. CDR3 length: 12 residues. V was cut by 3 bases and J by 9 bases, with 11 bases left in between. CDR1 is ENHRY, CDR2 SYGVKD, per germline. The CDR3, as DNA: TGTGCCATCAGTGATGCTGAGACAAAAGCTTTCTTT. Translated: CAISDAETKAFF.

This chain uses TRBV2 with TRBJ1-1; the D is unclear. This CDR3 region has 12 residues. Germline V lookup: CDR1 SNHLY, CDR2 FYNNEI. V was trimmed by 7 bases and J by 4 bases, leaving 10 bases between them. The DNA for the CDR3 is TGTGCCAGCACCCCGCGGGTCACTGAAGCTTTCTTT. Translation: CASTPRVTEAFF.

The J gene is TRBJ2-7, the V gene TRBV6-5; 12 positions agree with TRBD2. CDR1 is MNHEY and CDR2 is SVGAGI in the germline V gene. J lost 2 bases, V lost 6 bases, and 5 bases had no gene match. The CDR3 is 15 residues long. CDR3 nucleotides: TGTGCCAGCAGCCCCGGGACTAGCGGGCCCTACGAGCAGTACTTC. Its translation: CASSPGTSGPYEQYF.